This T cell receptor (beta chain) was obtained from a study of cytomegalovirus exposure and HLA in healthy donors. Study information: An early release of data contained 75 million to 90 million unique TCRs, which came from HLA-typed donors.

The primer mix had 60 Vbeta and 13 Jbeta primers. The method was immunoSEQ multiplex PCR; TCRdb's version includes in-frame clones alone and lacks a portion of them. The table has 120,000 or so clones, 70% to 90% seen once; the top ten hold 1.5% to 2%. As regards this clone: Antigen: not known. A read error may produce the germline difference seen at one junction end.

Study findings and constraints: Analysis performed later showed TCR beta chains linked to HLA being more clonally expanded than equally common others. The authors listed around 150 TCR beta chains as cytomegalovirus-associated. TCR beta sequences reportedly predicted most subjects' HLA-A and HLA-B alleles accurately.

In germline, CDR1 is SGHRS, CDR2 YFSETQ. The CDR3 is made up of 15 amino acids. The clonotype was recovered from a man between 35 and 55 years old in good health and CMV-seronegative. The sample taken for sequencing was PBMCs. This chain connects TRBV5-1 to TRBJ1-2; TRBD1 matches 7 bases. The CDR3 loop reads CASGLAVEGAYGYTF. The DNA for the CDR3 is TGCGCCAGCGGCTTGGCCGTGGAGGGGGCCTATGGCTACACCTTC. Combining the CDR3 with reference TRBV5-1 and TRBJ1-2 gives the whole variable domain KAGVTQTPRYLIKTRGQQVTLSCSPISGHRSVSWYQQTPGQGLQFLFEYFSETQRNKGNFPGRFSGRQFSNSRSEMNVSTLELGDSALYLCASGLAVEGAYGYTFGSGTRLTVV.